A single sample is the source of the 18 T cell receptor beta chains below, sequenced in a study of beta chain features in type 1 diabetes. The sequenced template was cDNA made from the entire isolated RNA. The repertoire was sequenced with immunoSEQ multiplex PCR; TCRdb's copy has only in-frame clones and lacks some. The sample carries about 250,000 clones, 13% to 15% recorded once. Sequenced sample: naive CD4+ T cells from blood. Receptors were obtained from a middle-aged woman in good health.

The chain couples TRBV27 to TRBJ2-3; 9 nucleotides match TRBD2. After removal of 6 bases from V and 4 bases from J, the junction contained 5 bases not matched to a gene. This CDR3 comprises 14 residues. Germline V gives CDR1 MNHEY, CDR2 SMNVEV (reference sequence). CDR3 amino acids: CASSLGLAPDTQYF. The CDR3 region has the DNA TGTGCCAGCAGCCTTGGACTAGCGCCAGATACGCAGTATTTT.

The genes are TRBV2 and TRBJ2-5, with 8 nucleotides matching TRBD1. The CDR3 runs 15 residues. Germline V gene lookup returns CDR1 SNHLY and CDR2 FYNNEI. J lost 4 bases, V lost 7 bases, and 11 bases had no gene match. The CDR3: CASTKDRVRSETQYF. The CDR3 DNA reads TGTGCCAGCACGAAGGACAGGGTGAGATCAGAGACCCAGTACTTC.

The rearrangement links TRBV7-9 to TRBJ2-1, with 12 bases lining up with TRBD2. The ends lost 9 bases at V and 1 base at J; junction bases unmatched: 4. The V gene's germline CDR1 is SEHNR and CDR2 FQNEAQ (reference sequence). CDR3 length: 15 residues. The CDR3: CASRTSGESYNEQFF. In DNA, the CDR3 is TGTGCCAGTAGGACTAGCGGGGAGTCCTACAATGAGCAGTTCTTC. Full variable domain (missing parts from reference TRBV7-9 and TRBJ2-1): DTGVSQNPRHKITKRGQNVTFRCDPISEHNRLYWYRQTLGQGPEFLTYFQNEAQLEKSRLLSDRFSAERPKGSFSTLEIQRTEQGDSAMYLCASRTSGESYNEQFFGPGTRLTVL.

The chain recombines TRBV6-5 with TRBJ2-2, with 8 bases fitting TRBD1. Germline assignment: CDR1 MNHEY and CDR2 SVGAGI. Trimming at V came to 6 bases and at J to 7 bases, leaving 7 bases not matched to a gene. There are 14 residues in the CDR3. CDR3 loop: CASREGQALGELFF. CDR3 bases: TGTGCCAGCAGGGAGGGACAGGCCCTCGGGGAGCTGTTTTTT.

This clone showed up just a few times. The chain joins TRBV5-1 to TRBJ2-2; 7 bases agree with TRBD1. This CDR3 contains 15 residues. Germline CDR1 SGHRS, CDR2 YFSETQ. J gave up 1 base and V 4 bases, and 4 bases lay outside the gene matches. Here the CDR3 reads CASSIRQGNTGELFF. The CDR3 nucleotides are TGCGCCAGCAGCATTAGACAGGGGAACACCGGGGAGCTGTTTTTT. Full variable domain (rest looked up from reference TRBV5-1 and TRBJ2-2): KAGVTQTPRYLIKTRGQQVTLSCSPISGHRSVSWYQQTPGQGLQFLFEYFSETQRNKGNFPGRFSGRQFSNSRSEMNVSTLELGDSALYLCASSIRQGNTGELFFGEGSRLTVL.

The genes are TRBV18 and TRBJ1-1, with 10 bases identical to TRBD1. Germline-derived CDR1 and CDR2 are KGHSH and LQKENI. The CDR3 length is 15 residues. J gave up 3 bases and V 2 bases, and 3 bases lay outside the gene matches. This CDR3 reads CASSPTGTGDTEAFF. CDR3 coding DNA: TGTGCCAGCTCACCAACCGGGACAGGGGACACTGAAGCTTTCTTT. The full variable domain, rest sourced from reference TRBV18 and TRBJ1-1, is NAGVMQNPRHLVRRRGQEARLRCSPMKGHSHVYWYRQLPEEGLKFMVYLQKENIIDESGMPKERFSAEFPKEGPSILRIQQVVRGDSAAYFCASSPTGTGDTEAFFGQGTRLTVV.

The J gene is TRBJ1-1, the V gene TRBV7-6; 11 bases map to TRBD1. There are 15 residues in the CDR3. J lost 4 bases, V lost 5 bases, and 6 bases had no gene match. Germline V gene lookup returns CDR1 SGHVS and CDR2 FNYEAQ. The CDR3, as DNA: TGTGCCAGCAGCACCGGACAGGGGGCATTCACTGAAGCTTTCTTT. The encoded protein is CASSTGQGAFTEAFF.

The chain combines TRBV7-2 with TRBJ2-5, with TRBD1 matching over 8 bases. CDR1 is SGHTA, CDR2 FQGNSA, per germline. The CDR3 has 16 residues. V shed 0 bases, J shed 2 bases, and the junction held 5 bases outside the gene matches. The DNA for the CDR3 is TGTGCCAGCAGCTTAGCAGCCGACAGGGGACAAGAGACCCAGTACTTC. Encoded protein: CASSLAADRGQETQYF.

The V call is TRBV19, the J call TRBJ2-7; D possibly corresponds to TRBD1 (5 bases). V was trimmed by 3 bases and J by 1 base, leaving 10 bases between them. This CDR3 is built from 14 residues. Germline loops: CDR1 LNHDA, CDR2 SQIVND (reference sequence). CDR3 nucleotides: TGTGCCAGTAGTATCCTCGACAGATCCTACGAGCAGTACTTC. It specifies CASSILDRSYEQYF. Full variable domain (outside the CDR3, taken from reference TRBV19 and TRBJ2-7): DGGITQSPKYLFRKEGQNVTLSCEQNLNHDAMYWYRQDPGQGLRLIYYSQIVNDFQKGDIAEGYSVSREKKESFPLTVTSAQKNPTAFYLCASSILDRSYEQYFGPGTRLTVT.

This sequence joins TRBV28 and TRBJ2-1; 8 bases match TRBD1. V was clipped by 6 bases and J by 9 bases; unmatched bases: 7. The CDR3 spans 13 residues. Germline CDR1 and CDR2: MDHEN and SYDVKM. CDR3 protein: CASRTTGGVEQFF. The CDR3 bases are TGTGCCAGCAGGACCACAGGGGGTGTTGAGCAGTTCTTC. Complete variable domain (other parts from reference TRBV28 and TRBJ2-1): DVKVTQSSRYLVKRTGEKVFLECVQDMDHENMFWYRQDPGLGLRLIYFSYDVKMKEKGDIPEGYSVSREKKERFSLILESASTNQTSMYLCASRTTGGVEQFFGPGTRLTVL.

This rearrangement joins TRBV11-2 to TRBJ2-7; 10 bases line up with TRBD1. The germline V gene has CDR1 SGHAT and CDR2 FQNNGV. With V trimmed by 4 bases and J by 3 bases, 18 bases remained unmatched. The CDR3 covers 19 residues. CDR3 sequence reads: CASSSPGTGEPRAYYEQYF. The CDR3 bases are TGTGCCAGCAGCTCCCCCGGGACAGGGGAGCCCCGGGCCTACTACGAGCAGTACTTC. Looking up the rest from reference TRBV11-2 and TRBJ2-7 gives the full variable domain: EAGVAQSPRYKIIEKRQSVAFWCNPISGHATLYWYQQILGQGPKLLIQFQNNGVVDDSQLPKDRFSAERLKGVDSTLKIQPAKLEDSAVYLCASSSPGTGEPRAYYEQYFGPGTRLTVT.

The genes are TRBV6-5 and TRBJ2-3; 10 positions match TRBD2. Germline assignment: CDR1 MNHEY and CDR2 SVGAGI. This CDR3 contains 15 residues. Trimming removed 6 bases from V and 1 base from J; junction bases left unmatched: 4. The CDR3 sequence: CASRSGGAGTDTQYF. The CDR3 DNA follows: TGTGCCAGCAGGAGCGGGGGGGCCGGCACAGATACGCAGTATTTT.

CDR3 residues: CASTLQGLPYEQYF. The CDR3 bases are TGTGCCAGCACTCTTCAGGGACTTCCTTACGAGCAGTACTTC. The chain uses TRBV5-5 and TRBJ2-7; D may be TRBD2 (6 bases). The V end lost 6 bases, the J end lost 4 bases, and 17 bases lay between the germline ends. In germline, CDR1 is SGHKS, CDR2 YYEKEE (reference sequence). The CDR3 consists of 14 residues.

This clone was detected once. A junction end diverges from the germline sequence, so it may reflect a read error. V is TRBV15 and J is TRBJ1-2, with a possible D match to TRBD1 (6 bases). Germline values: CDR1 LNHNV, CDR2 YYDKDF (reference sequence). This CDR3 has 14 amino acids. This CDR3 reads CATSGERTAYGYTF. DNA for the CDR3: TGTGCCACCAGCGGAGAAAGGACAGCTTATGGCTACACCTTC.

The table lists this clone with a few counts. The chain has TRBV21-1 and TRBJ1-1; the DNA was not used to check the table's D call, TRBD1. TRBV21-1 corresponds to a pseudogene. The CDR3 consists of 16 residues. CDR3 DNA sequence: TGTGCCAGCAGCAAAATCGACAACGGCGTGAACACTGAAGCTTTCTTT. This sequence encodes CASSKIDNGVNTEAFF.

In its sample, this clone was seen a few times. V is TRBV6-5 and J is TRBJ2-7, with a weak D call TRBD1 (5 bases). Germline assignment: CDR1 MNHEY and CDR2 SVGAGI. Trimming took 6 bases from V and 4 from J, leaving 16 bases between them. The CDR3 extends over 14 amino acids. CDR3 sequence: CASRPPGQNYEQYF. The CDR3 DNA follows: TGTGCCAGCAGACCCCCAGGACAAAATTACGAGCAGTACTTC.

This chain uses TRBV19 with TRBJ2-3, with 12 bases identical to TRBD2. The germline gives CDR1 LNHDA, CDR2 SQIVND (reference sequence). The CDR3 spans 16 residues. Trimming took 3 bases from V and 4 from J; bases not matched to a gene: 5. The CDR3 protein is CASSISLAGGPDTQYF. The CDR3 coding sequence is TGTGCCAGTAGTATCTCACTAGCGGGGGGACCAGATACGCAGTATTTT.

This sequence joins TRBV7-8 and TRBJ2-7; D perhaps matches TRBD2 (6 bases). The CDR3 length is 14 residues. V gave up 6 bases and J gave up 7 bases, with 19 bases separating them. Looked up from germline, CDR1 is SGHVS and CDR2 is FQNEAQ. DNA of the CDR3: TGTGCCAGCAGTCCCGGGGGAAAAAGGGATGAGCAGTACTTC. Amino acid sequence: CASSPGGKRDEQYF.